This TCR beta chain was identified in a study of blood T cell repertoires in COVID-19. Study information: COVID-19 samples collected from the United States, Italy and Spain covered acute and convalescent phases.

The Seattle patients, enrolled during active infection, were followed longitudinally. A single count supports this clone. The CDR3 consists of 16 residues. Germline CDR1 KGHDR, CDR2 SFDVKD. V lost 0 bases to trimming and J lost 6 bases, with 13 bases between them. Authors' methods: Estimated nucleated cell counts came from reference gene primer amplification. The protocol was immunoSEQ multiplex PCR, while the TCRdb copy is restricted to in-frame clones and leaves out a portion. V, J and clone size are taken as reported in that table, and D and trimming were inferred from the DNA itself. This sample has 350,000 to 450,000 clones, with approximately 89% found just once.

The TCR comes from a woman aged 55-69 years with COVID-19, enrolled during active disease. The V and J genes are TRBV24-1 and TRBJ2-2, with D maybe TRBD1 (6 bases). Specimen: peripheral blood. Here the CDR3 reads CATSDLRDIRSGELFF. The CDR3 DNA sequence: TGTGCCACCAGTGATTTGAGGGACATCCGGTCCGGGGAGCTGTTTTTT.